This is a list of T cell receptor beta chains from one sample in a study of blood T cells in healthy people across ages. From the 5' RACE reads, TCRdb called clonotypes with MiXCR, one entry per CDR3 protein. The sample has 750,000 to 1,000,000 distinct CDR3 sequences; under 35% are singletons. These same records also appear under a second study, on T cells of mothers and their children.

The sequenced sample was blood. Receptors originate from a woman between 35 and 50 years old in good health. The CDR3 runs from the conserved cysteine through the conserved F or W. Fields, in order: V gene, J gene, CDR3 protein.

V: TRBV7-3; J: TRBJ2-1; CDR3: CASSLISGGGNEQFF
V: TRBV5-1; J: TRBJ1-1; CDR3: CASQRDMNTEAFF
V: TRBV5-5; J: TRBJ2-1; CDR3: CASSDLNRASSYNEQFF
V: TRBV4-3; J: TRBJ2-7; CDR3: CASSQRLAGGFDEQYF
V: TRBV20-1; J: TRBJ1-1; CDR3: CSAGYRASSLNSEAFF
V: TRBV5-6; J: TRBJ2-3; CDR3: CASSPRQGRVADTQYF
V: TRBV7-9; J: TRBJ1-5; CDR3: CASSLGAGGLVQPQHF
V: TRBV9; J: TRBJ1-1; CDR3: CASAQREWENTEAFF
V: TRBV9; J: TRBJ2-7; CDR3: CASSVKEGPLWGASYEQYF
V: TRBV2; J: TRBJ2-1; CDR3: CASSDPRQGAYNEQFF
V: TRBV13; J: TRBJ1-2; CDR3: CASSQPTNYGYTF
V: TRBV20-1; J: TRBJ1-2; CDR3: CSASEATGGRGYTF
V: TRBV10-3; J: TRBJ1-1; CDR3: CAISNENTEAFF
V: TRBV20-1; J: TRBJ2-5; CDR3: CSASSGGASKTQYF
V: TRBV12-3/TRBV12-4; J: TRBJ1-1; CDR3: CASSLFRQVNTEAFF
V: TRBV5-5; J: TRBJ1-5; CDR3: CASSLWDSSNQPRHF
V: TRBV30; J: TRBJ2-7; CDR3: CAWKGQGVSYEQYF
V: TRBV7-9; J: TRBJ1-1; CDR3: CASSFSDLGGAFF
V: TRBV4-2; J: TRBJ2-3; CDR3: CASSQDPRSGGPTDTQYF
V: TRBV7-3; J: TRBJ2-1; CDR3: CASSSQAGGYNEQFF
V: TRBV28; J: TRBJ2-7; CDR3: CASSSTGTGGLEQYF
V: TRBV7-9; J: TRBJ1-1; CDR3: CASSQTHSGQGFVEAFF
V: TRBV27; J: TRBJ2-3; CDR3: CASSLSLGYTDTQYF
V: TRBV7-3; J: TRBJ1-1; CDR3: CAGSFGQGNTEAFF
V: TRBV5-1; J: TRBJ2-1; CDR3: CASSFLSTSGGTYNEQFF
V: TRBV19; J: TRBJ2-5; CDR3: CAGNDRGSETQYF
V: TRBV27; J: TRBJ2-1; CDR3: CASQRDGDNEQFF
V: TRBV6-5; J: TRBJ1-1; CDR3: CASSTKTGPREAFF
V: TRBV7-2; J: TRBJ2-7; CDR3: CASRNSGTGGGEQYF
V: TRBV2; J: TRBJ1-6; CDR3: CASGQGNNSPLHF
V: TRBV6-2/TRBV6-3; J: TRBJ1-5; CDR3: CASSYSWDQPQHF
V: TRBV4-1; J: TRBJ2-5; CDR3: CASSQTKGPPGETQYF
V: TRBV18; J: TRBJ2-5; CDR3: CARSRQGLAGRRETQYF
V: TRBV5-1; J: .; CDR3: CASSLAAGSYNEQYF
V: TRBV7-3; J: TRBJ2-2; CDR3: CASSLDRGDTGELFF
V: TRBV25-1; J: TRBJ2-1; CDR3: CASSERGAGRYNEQFF